Detailed here is one T cell receptor beta chain. Sequencing used immunoSEQ multiplex PCR; TCRdb keeps in-frame clones, though not all of them. The table has tens of thousands of clones, 80% to 90% seen once. The sample comes from a study of PD-L1 blockade in urothelial cancer. Study context: At 6 weeks and at 3 weeks (second dose) after treatment start, blood was analyzed. A median blood sample held approximately 150,000 T cells and 75,000 to 85,000 unique TCRs.

This CDR3 contains 18 residues. The germline gives CDR1 MDHEN, CDR2 SYDVKM. V lost 6 bases and J lost 3; bases outside the gene matches: 13. The clonotype originates from a man in his sixties with urothelial cancer. Material: PBMCs, obtained around atezolizumab (anti-PD-L1) treatment. V is TRBV28 and J is TRBJ2-5; 13 bases fit TRBD2. The CDR3 sequence: CASSLPLAGGAVEETQYF. Written as DNA, the CDR3 is TGTGCCAGCAGCCTTCCACTAGCGGGAGGGGCGGTGGAAGAGACCCAGTACTTC. Supplemented by reference TRBV28 and TRBJ2-5, the full variable domain reads DVKVTQSSRYLVKRTGEKVFLECVQDMDHENMFWYRQDPGLGLRLIYFSYDVKMKEKGDIPEGYSVSREKKERFSLILESASTNQTSMYLCASSLPLAGGAVEETQYFGPGTRLLVL.